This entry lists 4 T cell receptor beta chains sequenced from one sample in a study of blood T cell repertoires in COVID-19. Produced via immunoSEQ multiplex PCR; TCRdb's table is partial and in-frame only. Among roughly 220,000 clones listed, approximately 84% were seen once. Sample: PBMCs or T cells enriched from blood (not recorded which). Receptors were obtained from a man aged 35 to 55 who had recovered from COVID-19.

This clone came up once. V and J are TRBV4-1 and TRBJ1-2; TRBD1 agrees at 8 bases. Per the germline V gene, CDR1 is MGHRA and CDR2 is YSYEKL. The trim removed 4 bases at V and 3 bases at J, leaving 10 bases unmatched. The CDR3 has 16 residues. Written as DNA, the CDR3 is TGCGCCAGCAGCCTCGAGCCAGGGGGCGCAGACTATGGCTACACCTTC. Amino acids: CASSLEPGGADYGYTF.

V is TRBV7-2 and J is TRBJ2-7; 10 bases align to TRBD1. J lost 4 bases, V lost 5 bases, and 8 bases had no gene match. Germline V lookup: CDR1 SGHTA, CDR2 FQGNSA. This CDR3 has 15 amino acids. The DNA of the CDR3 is TGTGCCAGCAGCCCAGCCGGGACAGGGGATTACGAGCAGTACTTC. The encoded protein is CASSPAGTGDYEQYF.

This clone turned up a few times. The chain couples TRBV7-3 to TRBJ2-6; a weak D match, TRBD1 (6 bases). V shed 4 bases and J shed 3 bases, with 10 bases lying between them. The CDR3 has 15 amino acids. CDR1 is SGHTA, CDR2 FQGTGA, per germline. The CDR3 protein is CASSYQGFGANVLTF. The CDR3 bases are TGTGCCAGCAGCTACCAGGGGTTTGGGGCCAACGTCCTGACTTTC.

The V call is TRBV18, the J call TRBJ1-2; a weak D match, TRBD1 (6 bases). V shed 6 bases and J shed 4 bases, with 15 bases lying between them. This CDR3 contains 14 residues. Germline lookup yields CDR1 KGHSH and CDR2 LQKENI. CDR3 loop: CASSRPGTTYGYTF. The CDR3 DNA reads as TGTGCCAGCTCCCGTCCCGGGACAACCTATGGCTACACCTTC.